The source of this T cell receptor beta chain is a study of T cells in Graves' hyperthyroidism and ophthalmopathy. At least ten counts were recorded for this clonotype. The CDR3 loop spans 11 amino acids. Germline-derived CDR1 and CDR2 are SGHRS and YFSETQ. Deletions cut 4 bases from V and 8 bases from J, with 9 bases between. Any patient presenting with uncontrolled infection, other autoimmune disease, pregnancy or lactation was left out. Researchers amplified the TCR beta CDR3 regions from RNA transcripts. HTBI primers were used for first-round RT-PCR of the TCR CDR3. TCRdb re-called the multiplex PCR reads through MiXCR, storing one row per CDR3 protein. This sample has more than 550,000 distinct CDR3 sequences, with over 40% found just once.

The V gene is TRBV5-1, the J gene TRBJ1-2, with D hard to call. The TCR originated in an adult man with Graves' disease, either hyperthyroidism or ophthalmopathy (not recorded which). Sequenced sample: peripheral blood or thyroid tissue (not recorded which). The CDR3 protein is CASSGDKGYTF. The CDR3 coding sequence is TGCGCCAGCAGCGGGGATAAAGGCTACACCTTC.